Listed here are 14 T cell receptor beta chains from one sample, sequenced in a study of patients and donors after allogeneic stem cell transplantation. One entry per CDR3 protein results from TCRdb running MiXCR on the RT-PCR reads. The sample has about 960,000 distinct CDR3 sequences, more than 15% seen once. The sample was blood, either unsorted or a sorted T cell fraction (not recorded which). The origin of the receptors is a human donor who was either an allogeneic HSCT recipient or a stem cell or donor lymphocyte infusion donor (not recorded which). It is not recorded whose cells these are; they may come from a transplant donor.

The CDR3 spells CSASPRGETQYF. Here the CDR3 DNA reads TGCAGTGCTAGCCCCAGGGGAGAGACCCAGTACTTC. This chain connects TRBV20-1 to TRBJ2-5, with D possibly TRBD1 on 6 matching bases. CDR1 and CDR2 (germline): DFQATT, SNEGSKA (reference sequence). V was trimmed by 3 bases and J by 4 bases, leaving 9 bases between them. The CDR3 runs 12 residues.

The CDR3 loop reads CASSFVAGAYEQYF. The CDR3 DNA is TGCGCCAGCAGCTTCGTAGCGGGAGCCTACGAGCAGTACTTC. This chain links TRBV5-1 with TRBJ2-7, with 9 bases matching TRBD2. The CDR3 length is 14 residues. Trimming at V came to 2 bases and at J to 2 bases, leaving 2 bases not matched to a gene. Germline V CDR1 and CDR2: SGHRS, YFSETQ. The full variable domain, rest sourced from reference TRBV5-1 and TRBJ2-7, is KAGVTQTPRYLIKTRGQQVTLSCSPISGHRSVSWYQQTPGQGLQFLFEYFSETQRNKGNFPGRFSGRQFSNSRSEMNVSTLELGDSALYLCASSFVAGAYEQYFGPGTRLTVT.

The sample holds a few counts of this clonotype. This chain links TRBV4-3 with TRBJ2-7; D gene unclear. CDR3 length: 13 amino acids. V lost 0 bases, J lost 0 bases, and 3 bases lay in between. The germline V gene has CDR1 LGHNA and CDR2 YSLEER. The CDR3 DNA reads TGCGCCAGCAGCCAAGACGTCTCCTACGAGCAGTACTTC. This sequence encodes CASSQDVSYEQYF.

This clonotype was counted at least ten times. The V gene is TRBV12-3 or TRBV12-4, the J gene TRBJ2-2, with 9 bases aligning to TRBD2. The CDR3 loop spans 15 amino acids. V gave up 3 bases and J gave up 5 bases; unmatched junction bases: 4. The CDR3: CASSFSGGLTGELFF. The CDR3 DNA is TGTGCCAGCAGTTTTAGCGGGGGCCTAACCGGGGAGCTGTTTTTT.

CDR3 sequence: CASSGPTGRVLNTGELFF. The CDR3 DNA follows: TGCGCCAGCAGCGGGCCGACTGGGAGGGTCCTGAACACCGGGGAGCTGTTTTTT. The chain uses TRBV5-1 and TRBJ2-2; the match to TRBD2 covers 7 bases. CDR3 size: 18 residues. Trimming at V came to 4 bases and at J to 1 base, leaving 13 bases not matched to a gene. Germline CDR1 is SGHRS and CDR2 is YFSETQ.

This clonotype was detected a few times. V is TRBV7-2 and J is TRBJ2-2, with D hard to call. Germline assignment: CDR1 SGHTA and CDR2 FQGNSA. This CDR3 is 16 amino acids long. Trimming took off 0 bases at V and 6 bases at J, with 14 bases between the two ends. The chain's CDR3 is CASSLALGRLSGELFF. Written as DNA, the CDR3 is TGTGCCAGCAGCTTAGCGCTAGGACGTTTGTCCGGGGAGCTGTTTTTT.

This clonotype was picked up a small number of times. The J gene is TRBJ1-1, the V gene TRBV16; D call uncertain. This CDR3 is 16 amino acids long. V was trimmed by 4 bases and J by 0 bases, leaving 15 bases between them. Germline lookup yields CDR1 KGHSY and CDR2 FQNENV. The CDR3 region has the DNA TGTGCCAGCAGCCGCAGAGGAAAGAGCTTGAACACTGAAGCTTTCTTT. Translation: CASSRRGKSLNTEAFF.

This rearrangement joins TRBV6-1 to TRBJ2-1; D gene uncertain. In germline, CDR1 is MNHNS, CDR2 SASEGT. V was clipped by 2 bases and J by 4 bases, with 9 bases between them. This CDR3 spans 14 amino acids. This CDR3 reads CASSESGSYNEQFF. Here the CDR3 DNA reads TGTGCCAGCAGTGAAAGTGGCTCATACAATGAGCAGTTCTTC.

This clonotype was observed a handful of times. J is TRBJ1-1 and V is TRBV7-9; 7 bases match TRBD1. V lost 5 bases and J lost 3; bases outside the gene matches: 9. The CDR3 is made up of 15 amino acids. The germline V gene has CDR1 SEHNR and CDR2 FQNEAQ (reference sequence). The CDR3 region is CASSPDRVRDTEAFF. For the CDR3, the DNA is TGTGCCAGCAGCCCTGACAGGGTTAGGGACACTGAAGCTTTCTTT.

V and J are TRBV20-1 and TRBJ2-3; D might be TRBD1 (6 bases). The ends were cut back, 0 bases at V and 0 bases at J, with 10 bases in the middle. The germline V gene has CDR1 DFQATT and CDR2 SNEGSKA (reference sequence). This CDR3 has 15 residues. The CDR3 protein is CSARDSQGSTDTQYF. The CDR3 DNA is TGCAGTGCTAGAGATAGCCAGGGGAGCACAGATACGCAGTATTTT.

This clonotype has more than one count but fewer than ten. The chain employs TRBV29-1 and TRBJ1-1; D may be TRBD1 (5 bases). Trimming shortened V by 6 bases and J by 4 bases, and 15 bases separated the two germline ends. This CDR3 comprises 13 residues. Per germline, CDR1 SQVTM and CDR2 ANQGSEA. Here the CDR3 DNA reads TGCAGCGTACTAAGGGGCCGGGGCACTGAAGCTTTCTTT. It encodes CSVLRGRGTEAFF. Together with reference TRBV29-1 and TRBJ1-1, the CDR3 gives the full variable domain: SAVISQKPSRDICQRGTSLTIQCQVDSQVTMMFWYRQQPGQSLTLIATANQGSEATYESGFVIDKFPISRPNLTFSTLTVSNMSPEDSSIYLCSVLRGRGTEAFFGQGTRLTVV.

The chain joins TRBV5-1 to TRBJ2-2; D call uncertain. Germline CDR1 reads SGHRS; CDR2 reads YFSETQ. V was clipped by 3 bases and J by 0 bases, with 15 bases between them. This CDR3 comprises 17 residues. The DNA of the CDR3 is TGCGCCAGCAGCTCTCGGGCCCCGACGCCGAACACCGGGGAGCTGTTTTTT. Its translation: CASSSRAPTPNTGELFF. The full variable domain, rest sourced from reference TRBV5-1 and TRBJ2-2, is KAGVTQTPRYLIKTRGQQVTLSCSPISGHRSVSWYQQTPGQGLQFLFEYFSETQRNKGNFPGRFSGRQFSNSRSEMNVSTLELGDSALYLCASSSRAPTPNTGELFFGEGSRLTVL.

The chain employs TRBV20-1 and TRBJ2-7; 12 nucleotides align to TRBD2. CDR3 length: 15 residues. Germline lookup yields CDR1 DFQATT and CDR2 SNEGSKA (reference sequence). V lost 4 bases, J lost 5 bases, and 9 bases stayed unmatched. The CDR3 nucleotides are TGCAGTGCTAAAGGGACTAGCGGGTGGGGAGACGAGCAGTACTTC. It is translated as CSAKGTSGWGDEQYF.

The rearrangement joins TRBV5-1 to TRBJ1-1; D gene unclear. V lost 2 bases, J lost 9 bases, and 17 bases lay in between. Germline assignment: CDR1 SGHRS and CDR2 YFSETQ. The CDR3 has 14 residues. The CDR3 nucleotides are TGCGCCAGCAGCTTTAGATGGTCGTGGGGTAAAGCTTTCTTT. It specifies CASSFRWSWGKAFF.